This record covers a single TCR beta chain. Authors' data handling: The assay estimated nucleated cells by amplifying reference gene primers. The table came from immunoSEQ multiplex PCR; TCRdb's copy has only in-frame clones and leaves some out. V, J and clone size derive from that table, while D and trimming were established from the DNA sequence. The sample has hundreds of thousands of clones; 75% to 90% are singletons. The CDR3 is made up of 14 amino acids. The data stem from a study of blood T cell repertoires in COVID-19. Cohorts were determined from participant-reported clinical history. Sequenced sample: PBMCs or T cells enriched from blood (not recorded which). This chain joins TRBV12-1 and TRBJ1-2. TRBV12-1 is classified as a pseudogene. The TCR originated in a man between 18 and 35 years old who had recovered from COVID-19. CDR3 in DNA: TGTGCCAGCAGCTTTGTGAGGGTAGCCTATGGCTACACCTTC. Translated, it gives CASSFVRVAYGYTF.